A single sample is the source of the 27 T cell receptor beta chains below, sequenced in a study of PD-1 blockade in mismatch repair-deficient tumors listed by TCRdb under 2017. The time point label on this specimen signifies: peripheral blood before pembrolizumab. Library construction relied on the immunoSEQ multiplex PCR assay. In its TCRdb copy, this immuneACCESS table keeps in-frame sequences only and misses some clones. Where compared with another copy, unresolved V genes explain less than half of these, and the others have no known cause. This sample holds under 50,000 clones; over 75% were observed only once. The leading ten clones occupy less than 3.5% of the sample. Specimen: PBMCs, collected before pembrolizumab treatment. The source of these receptors is an adult with mismatch repair-deficient cancer.

V gene TRBV19 combines with J gene TRBJ2-1, with D tentatively TRBD1 or TRBD2 (5 bases each). Trimming cost V 3 bases and J 4 bases, with 16 bases left between them. Germline CDR1 reads LNHDA; CDR2 reads SQIVND (reference sequence). The CDR3 is 16 amino acids. The CDR3 protein is CASSIGTRGSYNEQFF. The CDR3 bases are TGTGCCAGTAGTATTGGGACCCGGGGCTCATACAATGAGCAGTTCTTC.

The chain joins TRBV6-1 to TRBJ2-4; unclear D gene. Trimming stripped 5 bases from V and 0 bases from J, with 11 bases between. Germline CDR1 MNHNS, CDR2 SASEGT. The CDR3 sequence is 15 residues long. CDR3 region: CASSPRSVAKNIQYF. In nucleotides, the CDR3 is TGTGCCAGCAGTCCCCGATCTGTAGCCAAAAACATTCAGTACTTC.

This rearrangement joins TRBV18 to TRBJ2-7; D not resolved. Deletions cut 3 bases from V and 2 bases from J, with 5 bases between. CDR1 is KGHSH and CDR2 is LQKENI in the germline V gene. This CDR3 contains 12 residues. The CDR3 region is CASSPDTYEQYF. As DNA, the CDR3 is TGTGCCAGCTCACCCGATACCTACGAGCAGTACTTC.

The chain has TRBV6-1 and TRBJ2-1, with a possible D match to TRBD1 (7 bases). CDR1 and CDR2 from the germline V gene are MNHNS and SASEGT. The CDR3 runs to 17 residues. Trimming stripped 0 bases from V and 5 bases from J, with 17 bases between. CDR3 residues: CASSEAHRRGQHNEQFF. The CDR3 coding sequence is TGTGCCAGCAGTGAAGCACATAGGAGGGGACAGCACAATGAGCAGTTCTTC.

The J gene is TRBJ2-2, the V gene TRBV18; D is ambiguous. The CDR3 extends over 12 amino acids. Between the trimmed V and J ends, which lost 6 bases and 6 bases, there was a span of 8 bases. CDR1 and CDR2 from the germline V gene are KGHSH and LQKENI. The CDR3 region is CASSSSAGELFF. The CDR3, as DNA: TGTGCCAGCTCCTCTTCGGCCGGGGAGCTGTTTTTT.

The V call is TRBV5-6, the J call TRBJ1-1; D ambiguous. Per the germline V gene, CDR1 is SGHDT and CDR2 is YYEEEE. The CDR3 is 13 residues long. Trimming took 2 bases from V and 4 from J, leaving 9 bases between them. The CDR3 is CASSLVSGTEAFF. DNA of the CDR3: TGTGCCAGCAGCTTAGTATCAGGCACTGAAGCTTTCTTT.

CDR3 bases: TGTGCCAGCAGCTTGGGACTAGCGGGAGTAAACTCCTACGAGCAGTACTTC. Residues: CASSLGLAGVNSYEQYF. The chain carries TRBV5-6 and TRBJ2-7, with 12 nucleotides matching TRBD2. The CDR3 loop spans 17 amino acids. V shed 0 bases and J 0 bases; nucleotides not matched to a gene: 4. The germline V gene has CDR1 SGHDT and CDR2 YYEEEE. The full variable domain, completed using reference TRBV5-6 and TRBJ2-7, is DAGVTQSPTHLIKTRGQQVTLRCSPKSGHDTVSWYQQALGQGPQFIFQYYEEEERQRGNFPDRFSGHQFPNYSSELNVNALLLGDSALYLCASSLGLAGVNSYEQYFGPGTRLTVT.

The rearrangement joins TRBV6-5 to TRBJ2-5; 14 bases are shared with TRBD2. The CDR3 has 14 residues. V lost 6 bases to trimming and J lost 7 bases; unmatched junction nucleotides: 4. Per the germline V gene, CDR1 is MNHEY and CDR2 is SVGAGI. In DNA form, the CDR3 reads TGTGCCAGCAGGGGACTAGCGGGAGAGAGGACCCAGTACTTC. Translation: CASRGLAGERTQYF.

The chain carries TRBV7-9 and TRBJ2-6, with 8 bases that match TRBD1. The CDR3 spans 15 residues. Germline V gene sequence: CDR1 SEHNR, CDR2 FQNEAQ (reference sequence). Germline trimming cut 3 bases from V and 2 bases from J; bases unmatched to any gene: 0. CDR3 sequence: CASSLDRAGANVLTF. DNA for the CDR3: TGTGCCAGCAGCTTGGACAGGGCTGGGGCCAACGTCCTGACTTTC.

This clone was seen only a few times. This sequence joins TRBV14 and TRBJ2-7, with 10 bases aligning to TRBD2. Trimming cost V 1 base and J 4 bases; bases outside gene matches: 1. This CDR3 region has 14 residues. Germline CDR1 is SGHDN and CDR2 is FVKESK. CDR3 sequence: CASSQGSGRYEQYF. The CDR3 bases are TGTGCCAGCAGCCAAGGTAGCGGGAGGTACGAGCAGTACTTC.

For the CDR3, the DNA is TGTGCCAGCAGTTACGTCCCGAACTATGGCTACACCTTC. This codes for CASSYVPNYGYTF. The chain uses TRBV6-6 and TRBJ1-2; unclear D gene. The CDR3 runs 13 residues. Germline assignment: CDR1 MNHNY and CDR2 SVGAGI (reference sequence). V was shortened by 2 bases and J by 2 bases, with 6 bases between the two germline ends.

The chain uses TRBV9 and TRBJ2-1; tentatively, D is TRBD2 (9 bases). Germline CDR1 and CDR2: SGDLS and YYNGEE. The germline V and J ends were trimmed by 0 bases and 4 bases, with 20 bases remaining between them. CDR3 length equals 18 residues. The CDR3 nucleotides read TGTGCCAGCAGCGTAGCTACAGGGGGTAGCGGGGGTTACAATGAGCAGTTCTTC. Translated: CASSVATGGSGGYNEQFF.

V gene TRBV19 combines with J gene TRBJ2-1; 9 positions agree with TRBD2. Germline CDR1 reads LNHDA; CDR2 reads SQIVND (reference sequence). This CDR3 has 17 residues. V lost 1 base, J lost 4 bases, and 8 bases stayed unmatched. The CDR3 here is CASSIGPSSGGYNEQFF. The CDR3 region has the DNA TGTGCCAGTAGTATAGGCCCCTCCAGCGGGGGGTACAATGAGCAGTTCTTC.

This clone was counted a few times. The junction shows a germline mismatch at one end, possibly a read error. V is TRBV7-7 and J is TRBJ1-1, with TRBD1 matching 8 bases. CDR3 size: 13 residues. CDR1 and CDR2 from the germline V gene are SSHAT and FNYEAQ (reference sequence). CDR3 DNA: TGTGCTAGCAGCCGTGGACAGGGTACTGAAGCTTTCTTT. Protein sequence: CASSRGQGTEAFF. Filled out from reference TRBV7-7 and TRBJ1-1, the complete variable domain reads GAGVSQSPRYKVTKRGQDVTLRCDPISSHATLYWYQQALGQGPEFLTYFNYEAQPDKSGLPSDRFSAERPEGSISTLTIQRTEQRDSAMYRCASSRGQGTEAFFGQGTRLTVV.

The CDR3 protein is CASSSASWASRMSQETQYF. CDR3 nucleotides: TGTGCCAGCAGCTCAGCGTCCTGGGCAAGCAGAATGTCTCAAGAGACCCAGTACTTC. The V call is TRBV7-8, the J call TRBJ2-5; D not certain. Germline V gene data show CDR1 as SGHVS and CDR2 as FQNEAQ. The length of the CDR3 is 19 residues. V was pared by 4 bases and J by 2 bases, with 26 bases between.

This clone appeared a few times. This CDR3 reads CASSPLDTSRHEQYF. The DNA of the CDR3 is TGTGCCAGCTCACCACTAGACACTAGCCGTCACGAGCAGTACTTC. The chain is built from TRBV18 and TRBJ2-7; D possibly corresponds to TRBD2 (6 bases). The CDR3 covers 15 residues. Germline V lookup: CDR1 KGHSH, CDR2 LQKENI. The V and J ends lost 1 base and 5 bases respectively, with 15 bases between them.

The chain uses TRBV2 and TRBJ2-1, with D tentatively TRBD2 (5 bases). Germline CDR1 SNHLY, CDR2 FYNNEI. The CDR3 covers 17 residues. V was cut by 4 bases and J by 0 bases, with 16 bases left in between. CDR3 in amino acids: CASSVRRMGYSYNEQFF. In DNA form, the CDR3 reads TGTGCCAGCAGTGTCAGGAGGATGGGATACTCCTACAATGAGCAGTTCTTC.

The J gene is TRBJ2-5, the V gene TRBV7-3; the match to TRBD2 covers 7 bases. CDR1 is SGHTA, CDR2 FQGTGA, per germline. The CDR3 extends over 15 amino acids. The V gene end was trimmed by 3 bases and the J gene end by 2 bases; junction bases not matched to a gene: 6. CDR3 sequence (DNA): TGTGCCAGCAGCTTTCGCGCTAGCGGACAAGAGACCCAGTACTTC. It codes for CASSFRASGQETQYF. The full variable domain, with the rest looked up from reference TRBV7-3 and TRBJ2-5, is GAGVSQTPSNKVTEKGKYVELRCDPISGHTALYWYRQSLGQGPEFLIYFQGTGAADDSGLPNDRFFAVRPEGSVSTLKIQRTERGDSAVYLCASSFRASGQETQYFGPGTRLLVL.

In this sample, this clone turned up once. The genes are TRBV30 and TRBJ1-3; TRBD1 agrees at 12 bases. Germline loops: CDR1 GTSNPN, CDR2 SVGIG (reference sequence). The CDR3 is made up of 16 amino acids. V lost 5 bases, J lost 0 bases, and 5 bases stayed unmatched. DNA of the CDR3: TGTGCCTGGGGGGGACAGGGGGCCATCTCTGGAAACACCATATATTTT. As protein: CAWGGQGAISGNTIYF.

The chain employs TRBV7-8 and TRBJ2-1; unclear D gene. Deletions cut 0 bases from V and 5 bases from J, with 8 bases between. In germline, CDR1 is SGHVS, CDR2 FQNEAQ. The CDR3 sequence is 14 residues long. The CDR3 bases are TGTGCCAGCAGCTTAGCGCAGGCCCACAATGAGCAGTTCTTC. As protein: CASSLAQAHNEQFF. Supplemented by reference TRBV7-8 and TRBJ2-1, the full variable domain reads GAGVSQSPRYKVAKRGQDVALRCDPISGHVSLFWYQQALGQGPEFLTYFQNEAQLDKSGLPSDRFFAERPEGSVSTLKIQRTQQEDSAVYLCASSLAQAHNEQFFGPGTRLTVL.

This chain uses TRBV11-2 with TRBJ2-1; D possibly uses TRBD1 or TRBD2 (5 bases each). Trimming took off 3 bases at V and 0 bases at J, with 12 bases between the two ends. The V gene's germline CDR1 is SGHAT and CDR2 FQNNGV. The CDR3 extends over 16 amino acids. CDR3 coding DNA: TGTGCCAGCAGCTTCGGACTTGACAGCTCCTACAATGAGCAGTTCTTC. Its translation is CASSFGLDSSYNEQFF.

V usage is TRBV7-3 and J usage is TRBJ1-2, with 9 positions matching TRBD1. The CDR3 runs to 14 residues. Germline V gene sequence: CDR1 SGHTA, CDR2 FQGTGA. The junction had 6 bases not matched to a gene; V was cut back by 5 bases and J by 5 bases. This CDR3 is CASSRDRVGYGYTF. The CDR3 coding sequence is TGTGCCAGCAGCAGGGACAGGGTCGGATATGGCTACACCTTC.

The V and J genes are TRBV27 and TRBJ2-1; the D call may be TRBD1 or TRBD2 (5 bases each). The germline V and J ends were trimmed by 0 bases and 0 bases, with 9 bases remaining between them. This CDR3 has 16 residues. Per germline, CDR1 MNHEY and CDR2 SMNVEV (reference sequence). This chain's CDR3 is CASSLSAGSSYNEQFF. The CDR3 nucleotides are TGTGCCAGCAGTTTATCGGCAGGGAGCTCCTACAATGAGCAGTTCTTC.

This sequence joins TRBV5-4 and TRBJ2-5; D is ambiguous. Trimming took 0 bases from V and 0 from J, leaving 9 bases between them. The CDR3 length is 15 residues. CDR1 SGHNT and CDR2 YYREEE come from the germline V gene (reference sequence). CDR3 sequence: CASSLARKYQETQYF. CDR3 sequence (DNA): TGTGCCAGCAGCTTGGCTCGCAAGTACCAAGAGACCCAGTACTTC.

The J gene is TRBJ2-3, the V gene TRBV5-1; D unclear. Trimming stripped 2 bases from V and 1 base from J, with 11 bases between. The CDR3 totals 15 residues. The V gene's germline CDR1 is SGHRS and CDR2 YFSETQ. The CDR3 protein is CASSLGPVGTDTQYF. The CDR3 coding sequence is TGCGCCAGCAGCTTAGGCCCCGTAGGCACAGATACGCAGTATTTT.

The rearrangement uses TRBV27 and TRBJ1-1; D possibly corresponds to TRBD1 (5 bases). Trimming shortened V by 6 bases and J by 2 bases, and 10 bases separated the two germline ends. The CDR3 is 13 amino acids. CDR1 MNHEY and CDR2 SMNVEV come from the germline V gene (reference sequence). The CDR3 nucleotides are TGTGCCAGCAGCGGGGGTTTTAACACTGAAGCTTTCTTT. The encoded protein is CASSGGFNTEAFF.

V is TRBV27 and J is TRBJ1-1; no clear D gene. Trimming cost V 4 bases and J 6 bases, with 15 bases left between them. Germline CDR1 is MNHEY and CDR2 is SMNVEV (reference sequence). The CDR3 has 14 residues. The CDR3 sequence is CASSSGGWGAEAFF. The CDR3 nucleotides are TGTGCCAGCAGTTCGGGAGGGTGGGGTGCTGAAGCTTTCTTT.